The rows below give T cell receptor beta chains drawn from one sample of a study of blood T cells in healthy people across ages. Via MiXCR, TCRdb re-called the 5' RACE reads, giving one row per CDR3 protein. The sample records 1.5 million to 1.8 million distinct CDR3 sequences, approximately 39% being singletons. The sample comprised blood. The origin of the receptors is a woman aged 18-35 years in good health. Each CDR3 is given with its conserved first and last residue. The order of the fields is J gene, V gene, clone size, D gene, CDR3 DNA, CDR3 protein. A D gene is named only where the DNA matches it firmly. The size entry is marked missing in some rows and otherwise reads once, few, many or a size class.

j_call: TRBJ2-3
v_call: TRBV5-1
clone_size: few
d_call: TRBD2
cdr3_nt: TGCGCCAGCAGCCGGACTAGCGGGAGCAAGGATACGCAGTATTTT
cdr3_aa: CASSRTSGSKDTQYF

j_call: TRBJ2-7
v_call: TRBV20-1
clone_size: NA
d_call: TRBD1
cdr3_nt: TGCAGTGCCATGGACAGGGCTACCTCCTACGAGCAGTACTTC
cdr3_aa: CSAMDRATSYEQYF

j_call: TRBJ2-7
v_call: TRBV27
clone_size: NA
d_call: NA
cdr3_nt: TGTGCCAGCAGTCCCCTGGGCGACGAGCAGTACTTC
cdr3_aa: CASSPLGDEQYF

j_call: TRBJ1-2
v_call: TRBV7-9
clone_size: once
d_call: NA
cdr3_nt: TGTGCCGGCAGCCTAGGGGACACCTACTATGGCTACACCTTC
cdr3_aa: CAGSLGDTYYGYTF

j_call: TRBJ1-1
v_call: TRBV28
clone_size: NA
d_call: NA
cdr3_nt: TGTGCCATAGTGGAGGGGGGGAACACTGAAGCTTTCTTT
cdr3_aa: CAIVEGGNTEAFF

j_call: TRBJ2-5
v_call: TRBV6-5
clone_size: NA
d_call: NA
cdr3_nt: TGTGCCAGCAGTTCCGGGCCCTCCGTAGCCAATGAGCAGTACTTC
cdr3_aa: CASSSGPSVANEQYF

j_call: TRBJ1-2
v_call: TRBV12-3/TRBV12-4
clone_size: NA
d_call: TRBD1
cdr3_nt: TGTGCCAGCAGTTTGGGACAGGGGTCGTTCGACTATGGCTACACCTTC
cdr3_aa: CASSLGQGSFDYGYTF

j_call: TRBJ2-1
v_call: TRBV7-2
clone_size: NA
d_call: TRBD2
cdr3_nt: TGTGCCAGCAGCGCCGTCTCTAGCGGGCTCAGTTACAATGAGCAGTTCTTC
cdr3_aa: CASSAVSSGLSYNEQFF

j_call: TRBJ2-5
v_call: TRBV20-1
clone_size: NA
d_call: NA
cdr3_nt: TGCAGTGCAAGCCCTAGCTTTCCAAAGACCCAGTACTTC
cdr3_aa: CSASPSFPKTQYF

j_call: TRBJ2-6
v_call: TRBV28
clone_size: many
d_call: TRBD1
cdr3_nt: TGTGCCAGCAGTTACCTAACGACAGGGAGGGCCAACGTCCTGACTTTC
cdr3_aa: CASSYLTTGRANVLTF

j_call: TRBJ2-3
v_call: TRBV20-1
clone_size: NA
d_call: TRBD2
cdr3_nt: TGCGGCGCGATAGCGGGAGTAGGCACAGATACGCAGTATTTT
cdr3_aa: CGAIAGVGTDTQYF

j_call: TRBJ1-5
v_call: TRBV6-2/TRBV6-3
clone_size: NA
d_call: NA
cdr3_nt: TGTGCCAGCAGCCCCGGTAGCCGGCCCCAGCATTTT
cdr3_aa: CASSPGSRPQHF

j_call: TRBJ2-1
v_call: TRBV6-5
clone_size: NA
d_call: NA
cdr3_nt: TGTGCCGGCAGGGCGGAGAGCGCTTCCTACAATGAGCAGTTCTTC
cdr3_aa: CAGRAESASYNEQFF

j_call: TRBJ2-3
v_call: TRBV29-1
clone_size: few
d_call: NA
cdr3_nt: TGCAGCGTTATCTGGAGCCTAGCCGGCGCAGATACGCAGTATTTT
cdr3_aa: CSVIWSLAGADTQYF

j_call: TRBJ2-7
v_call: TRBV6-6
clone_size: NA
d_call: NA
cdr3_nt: TGTGCCAGCAGTGATCAGACAGGCTCCTACGAGCAGTACTTC
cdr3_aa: CASSDQTGSYEQYF

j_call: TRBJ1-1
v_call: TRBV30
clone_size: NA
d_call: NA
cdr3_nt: TGTGCCTGGAGTGTAGTGGCGAACACTGAAGCTTTCTTT
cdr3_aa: CAWSVVANTEAFF

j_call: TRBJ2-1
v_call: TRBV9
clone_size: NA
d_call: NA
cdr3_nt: TGTGCCAGCGGCCTCACAGCAGGCTCCTACAATGAGCAGTTCTTC
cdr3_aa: CASGLTAGSYNEQFF

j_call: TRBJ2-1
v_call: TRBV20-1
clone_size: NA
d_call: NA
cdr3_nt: TGCAGTGCTAGAGGGAGGCCCACCTACAATGAGCAGTTCTTC
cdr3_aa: CSARGRPTYNEQFF

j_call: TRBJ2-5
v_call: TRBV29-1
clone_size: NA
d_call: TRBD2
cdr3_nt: TGCAGCGTTGATGCCCTAGCGGGGGAAGAGACCCAGTACTTC
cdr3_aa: CSVDALAGEETQYF

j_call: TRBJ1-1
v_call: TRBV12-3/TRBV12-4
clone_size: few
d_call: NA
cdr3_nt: TGTGCCAGCAGTTTAGCGGCTTTGAACACTGAAGCTTTCTTT
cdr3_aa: CASSLAALNTEAFF

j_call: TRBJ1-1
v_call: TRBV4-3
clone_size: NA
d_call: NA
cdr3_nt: TGCGCCAGCAGCCAAGATCTGCCAGGCACTGAAGCTTTCTTT
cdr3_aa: CASSQDLPGTEAFF

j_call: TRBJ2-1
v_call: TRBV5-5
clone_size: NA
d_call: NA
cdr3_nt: TGTGCCAGCAGCCCGCGCAGAGGTAATGAGCAGTTCTTC
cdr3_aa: CASSPRRGNEQFF

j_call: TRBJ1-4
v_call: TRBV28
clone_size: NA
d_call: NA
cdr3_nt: TGTGCCAGCACGGGGAATTCAAATGAAAAACTGTTTTTT
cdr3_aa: CASTGNSNEKLFF

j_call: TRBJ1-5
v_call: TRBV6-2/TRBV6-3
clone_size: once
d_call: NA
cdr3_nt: TGTGCCAGCAGTTACCCCGGGACCCTGGGGGATCAGCCCCAGCATTTT
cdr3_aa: CASSYPGTLGDQPQHF

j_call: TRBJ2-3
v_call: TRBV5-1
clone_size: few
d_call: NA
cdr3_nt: TGCGCCAGCGTAGGGGGGTCCGGCACAGATACGCAGTATTTT
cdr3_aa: CASVGGSGTDTQYF

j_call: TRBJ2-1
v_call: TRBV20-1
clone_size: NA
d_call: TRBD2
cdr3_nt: TGCAGTGCTAGAGATTCGGTTCGCGGGAGTAATGAGCAGTTCTTC
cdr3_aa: CSARDSVRGSNEQFF

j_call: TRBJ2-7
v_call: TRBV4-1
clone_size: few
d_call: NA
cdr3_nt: TGCGCCAGCAGCCAAGTTGCAGGGGACCACTACGAGCAGTACTTC
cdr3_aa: CASSQVAGDHYEQYF

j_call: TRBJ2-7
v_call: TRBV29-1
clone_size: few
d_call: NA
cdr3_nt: TGCAGCGTGGCAACCGGGGCTACCTACGAGCAGTACTTC
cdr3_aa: CSVATGATYEQYF

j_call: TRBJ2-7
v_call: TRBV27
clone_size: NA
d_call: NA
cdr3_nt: TGTGCCAGCAGCTGGGGAGGATATGCGGATGAGCAGTACTTC
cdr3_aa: CASSWGGYADEQYF

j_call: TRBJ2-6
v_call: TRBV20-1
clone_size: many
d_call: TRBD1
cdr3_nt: TGCAGTGCCAGTTGGGGACAGGGGTCTGGGGCCAACGTCCTGACTTTC
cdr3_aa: CSASWGQGSGANVLTF

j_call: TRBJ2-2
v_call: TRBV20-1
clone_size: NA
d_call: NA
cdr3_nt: TGCAGTGCTACCGGTGACACCGGGGAGCTGTTTTTT
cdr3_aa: CSATGDTGELFF

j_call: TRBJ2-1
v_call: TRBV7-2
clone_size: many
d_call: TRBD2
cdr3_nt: TGTGCCAGCAGCCGCGGGACTAGCAACTATGAGCAGTTCTTC
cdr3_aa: CASSRGTSNYEQFF

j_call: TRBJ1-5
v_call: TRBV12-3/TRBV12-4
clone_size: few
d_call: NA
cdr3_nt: TGTGCCAGCAGTTTCACCGGGACAACTAGCAATCAGCCCCAGCATTTT
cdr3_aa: CASSFTGTTSNQPQHF

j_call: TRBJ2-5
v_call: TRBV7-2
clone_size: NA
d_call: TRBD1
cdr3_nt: TGTGCCAGCAGCTTTGGACAGGGCGGACAGACCCAGTACTTC
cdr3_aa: CASSFGQGGQTQYF

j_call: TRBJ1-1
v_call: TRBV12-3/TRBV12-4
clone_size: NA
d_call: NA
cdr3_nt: TGTGCCAGCAGTTTCGCCCGGGTTAACACTGGAGCTTTCTTT
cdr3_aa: CASSFARVNTGAFF

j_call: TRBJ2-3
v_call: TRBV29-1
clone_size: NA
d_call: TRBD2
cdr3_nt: TGCAGCGGGGGCCCTAGCGGGAGCACAGATACGCAGTATTTT
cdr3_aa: CSGGPSGSTDTQYF

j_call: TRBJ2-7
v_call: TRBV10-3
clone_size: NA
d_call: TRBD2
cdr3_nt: TGTGCCATCAGCGGGACTAGCGGGATTATAGCCGAGCAGTACTTC
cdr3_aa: CAISGTSGIIAEQYF

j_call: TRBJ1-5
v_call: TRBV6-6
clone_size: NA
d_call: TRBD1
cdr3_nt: TGTGCCAGCAGTTACCGGAGGACAGGAAACAATCAGCCCCAGCATTTT
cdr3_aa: CASSYRRTGNNQPQHF

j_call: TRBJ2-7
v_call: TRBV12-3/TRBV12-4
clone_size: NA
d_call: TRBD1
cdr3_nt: TGTGCCAGCCAACCCGGGACAGGTAACGAGCAGTACTTC
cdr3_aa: CASQPGTGNEQYF

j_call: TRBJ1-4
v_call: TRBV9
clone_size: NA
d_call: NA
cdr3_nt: TGTGCCAGCAGCCCCATCATAGGGGATGAAAAACTGTTTTTT
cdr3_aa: CASSPIIGDEKLFF

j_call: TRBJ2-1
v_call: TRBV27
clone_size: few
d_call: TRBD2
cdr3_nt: TGTGCCAGCAGAGGGGGACTAGCGGTATACAATGAGCAGTTCTTC
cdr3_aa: CASRGGLAVYNEQFF

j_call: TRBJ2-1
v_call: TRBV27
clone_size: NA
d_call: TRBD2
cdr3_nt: TGTGCCAGCAGTTCTGCGGGGGGGCGCGAGCAGTTCTTC
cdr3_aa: CASSSAGGREQFF

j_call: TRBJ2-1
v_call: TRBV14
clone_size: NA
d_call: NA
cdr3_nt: TGTGCCAGCAGCCAATCGAGGACGGGGGAGCAGTTCTTC
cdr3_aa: CASSQSRTGEQFF

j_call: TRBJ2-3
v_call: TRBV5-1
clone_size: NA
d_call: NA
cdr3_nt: TGCGCCAGCAGGGGGGACCCCACCACAGATACGCAGTATTTT
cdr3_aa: CASRGDPTTDTQYF

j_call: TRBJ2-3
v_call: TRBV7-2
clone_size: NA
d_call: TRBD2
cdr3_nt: TGTGCCAGCAGCTTAGGGGGGGGAGTAGCGGGTACCACAGATACGCAGTATTTT
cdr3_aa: CASSLGGGVAGTTDTQYF

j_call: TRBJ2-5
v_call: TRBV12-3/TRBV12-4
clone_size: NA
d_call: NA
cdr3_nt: TGTGCCAGCAGTCGACAGGTGACTGAGTACTTC
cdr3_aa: CASSRQVTEYF

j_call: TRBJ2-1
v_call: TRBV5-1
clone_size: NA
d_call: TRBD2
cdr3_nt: TGCGCCAGCAGTTACCTAGCGGGAGAGTCCAATGAGCAGTTCTTC
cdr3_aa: CASSYLAGESNEQFF